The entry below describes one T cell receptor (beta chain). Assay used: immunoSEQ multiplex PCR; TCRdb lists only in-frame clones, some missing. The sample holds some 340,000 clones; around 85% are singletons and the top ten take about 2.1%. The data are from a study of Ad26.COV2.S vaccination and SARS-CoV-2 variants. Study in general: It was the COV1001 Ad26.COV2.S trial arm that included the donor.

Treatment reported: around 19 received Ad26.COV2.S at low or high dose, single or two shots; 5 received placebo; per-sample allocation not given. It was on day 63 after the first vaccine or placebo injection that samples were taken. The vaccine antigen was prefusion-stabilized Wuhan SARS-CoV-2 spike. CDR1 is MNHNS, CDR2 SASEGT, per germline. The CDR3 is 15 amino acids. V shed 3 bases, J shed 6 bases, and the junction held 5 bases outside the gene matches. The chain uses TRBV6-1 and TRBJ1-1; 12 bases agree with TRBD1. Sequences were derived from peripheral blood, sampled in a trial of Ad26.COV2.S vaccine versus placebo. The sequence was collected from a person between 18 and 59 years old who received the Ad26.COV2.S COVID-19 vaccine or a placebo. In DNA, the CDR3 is TGTGCCAGCAGTGATCCGGGACAGGGGGCCGCTGAAGCTTTCTTT. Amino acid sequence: CASSDPGQGAAEAFF.